The T cell receptor beta chain under discussion was sequenced for a study of CD8 T cells in Susac syndrome (dated by TCRdb to between 2017 and 2020). About the full investigation: The study used repertoire sequencing to test whether antigen drove CD8+ T cell activation and differentiation in Susac syndrome. Clonality of the CD8+ T cell repertoire was compared between over 10 healthy donors, about 14 Susac syndrome patients and under 16 multiple sclerosis patients.

Study-level results and caveats: The number of individuals in the TCR sequencing and HLA analysis was recognized as being relatively small.

From a lookup of the germline V gene, CDR1 and CDR2 are MNHEY and SVGAGI. From the cysteine up to the phenylalanine, the CDR3 has a length of 15 residues. Here the CDR3 DNA is all that survives: 45 bases in frame from base 1. V is cut back by 0 bases and J by 6 bases, with 7 bases in the junction unmatched. High-throughput TCR beta sequencing profiled peripheral blood CD8+ and CD4+ T cells from healthy donors, Susac syndrome patients and multiple sclerosis patients. The healthy donors served as controls matched for age and sex. Bulk CD8+ and CD4+ T cells were purified by magnetic negative isolation, while CD8+ TEMRA cells were enriched using FACS. Blood was drawn into EDTA tubes, processed within 24 hours, and PBMCs were isolated by density gradient centrifugation. PBMCs destined for TCR sequencing were cryopreserved in liquid nitrogen and later thawed in a 37 °C water bath. The sorted or isolated CD4+, CD8+ and CD8+ TEMRA cells had a purity of 90% or higher.

In regard to this clonotype: No antigen is known for it. No per-base quality is available; no much larger clone lies one base away.

RNA was extracted using the RNeasy kit, and roughly 0.5 to 1 microgram was reverse transcribed with random hexamers. The immunoSEQ multiplex PCR assay, covering 54 Vbeta and 13 Jbeta segments, was used to amplify TCR beta CDR3 regions. PCR amplification bias was corrected by using a synthetic template baseline for primer optimization and computational correction. The original methods were these. Reads were annotated to V, D and J genes according to IMGT and were analyzed with immunoSEQ Analyzer, with only productive sequences retained. Clonality was calculated as one minus the Shannon entropy normalized by log2 of the number of productive unique sequences. For each patient and control, public and private clones were evaluated among the 100 most prevalent clones. Susac-specific clones were defined as absent from healthy and MS cohorts, 850 to 1,300 published viral clones and other ImmuneACCESS disease sequences. Clones were called with MiXCR by TCRdb after fastp trimmed the public reads at Q25, and only in-frame beta chains were retained. Identical CDR3 proteins give one entry, which carries the most common genes and DNA. The authors' filters were not applied to this entry. Recorded for this sample are tens of thousands of distinct CDR3 sequences; approximately 94% of them occurred a single time. Roughly 0.27% of the sample belongs to the ten largest clones.

The sample was CD8+ T cells from PBMCs. This receptor was obtained from a human donor in good health. This receptor chain uses TRBV6-5 and TRBJ2-7; the central 8 bases match TRBD2. The CDR3 region reads CASSYSRRGGPEQYF. The nucleotide sequence is given as TGTGCCAGCAGTTACTCGAGGCGCGGGGGGCCCGAGCAGTACTTC.